Described below is a single T cell receptor beta chain sequence and its context. The antigen remains unidentified. This sample is part of a study of cytomegalovirus exposure and HLA in healthy donors. Study outcomes and limitations: Earlier results showed most TCR beta V segments being productive about 87% or about 30% of the time. Reportedly, fewer N-insertions than the roughly 700-donor mean appeared in an Asian-associated ancestry cluster in a later analysis. Overall, approximately 150 TCR beta chains were annotated as cytomegalovirus-associated.

CDR1 and CDR2 from the germline V gene are MNHNS and SASEGT. The ends lost 4 bases at V and 7 bases at J; junction bases unmatched: 8. The CDR3 covers 15 residues. In the PCR, 60 Vbeta and 13 Jbeta primers were used. Some clones are missing from TCRdb's copy, which holds only in-frame ones; the method was immunoSEQ multiplex PCR. The sample yields some 110,000 clones, about 68% seen once. The sample consisted of PBMCs. The TCR comes from a woman aged 40 to 49 in good health and CMV-seropositive. The chain couples TRBV6-1 to TRBJ1-5; the match to TRBD1 covers 9 bases. CDR3 DNA sequence: TGTGCCAGCAGTGGCTATTGGGACAGGGAACAGCCCCAGCATTTT. This translates into CASSGYWDREQPQHF.